This paragraph covers one T cell receptor (beta chain) sequence. Its antigen is still unknown. TCRdb keeps only in-frame clones here, not all; method: immunoSEQ multiplex PCR. There are 100,000 or so clones in the sample; around 94% occur only once, and roughly 0.6% lies in the top ten. This sample is part of a study of siplizumab effects on memory and regulatory T cells. Broader study findings: Roughly 80-95% of proliferating CD4+ or CD8+ clones defied assignment to a naive or memory phenotype. Tregs proliferating in siplizumab cultures lacked confirmation of their suppressive function. The study found naive T cells seemingly more diverse than memory cells and seemingly major alloresponse contributors. Significantly reduced by siplizumab was the cumulative frequency of alloreactive sequences, namely those traceable to unstimulated CD4+ memory cells.

CDR1 and CDR2 from the germline V gene are MNHNY and SVGAGI (reference sequence). Between the trimmed V and J ends, which lost 6 bases and 6 bases, there was a span of 14 bases. CDR3 length: 14 residues. The chain is built from TRBV6-6 and TRBJ2-2; tentative D call: TRBD1 (5 bases). The specimen was Tregs sorted from blood. This receptor was taken from a human donor in good health. CDR3 coding DNA: TGTGCCAGCAGGTTCAGGGTCGGCGCCGGGGAGCTGTTTTTT. Translation gives CASRFRVGAGELFF.